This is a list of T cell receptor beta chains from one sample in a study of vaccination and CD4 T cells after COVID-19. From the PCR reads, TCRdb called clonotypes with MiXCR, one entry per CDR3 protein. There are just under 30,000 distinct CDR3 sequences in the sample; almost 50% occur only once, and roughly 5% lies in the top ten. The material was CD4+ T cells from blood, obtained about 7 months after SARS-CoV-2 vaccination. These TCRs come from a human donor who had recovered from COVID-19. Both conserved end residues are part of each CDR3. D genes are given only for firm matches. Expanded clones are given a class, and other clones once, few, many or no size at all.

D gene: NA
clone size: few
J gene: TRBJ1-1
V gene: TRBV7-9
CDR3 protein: CASSVPFAEEAFF
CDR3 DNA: TGTGCCAGCAGCGTCCCCTTCGCGGAGGAAGCTTTCTTT

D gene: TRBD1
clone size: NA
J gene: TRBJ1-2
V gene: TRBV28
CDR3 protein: CASSLGQGNYGYTF
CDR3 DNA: TGTGCCAGCAGTTTAGGACAGGGGAACTATGGCTACACCTTC

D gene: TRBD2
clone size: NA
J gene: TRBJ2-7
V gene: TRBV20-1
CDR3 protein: CSARRLAGADFYEQYF
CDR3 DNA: TGCAGTGCTAGACGACTAGCGGGAGCGGATTTCTACGAGCAGTACTTC

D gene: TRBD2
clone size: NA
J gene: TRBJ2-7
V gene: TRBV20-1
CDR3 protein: CSATRPGLGMNEQYF
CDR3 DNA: TGCAGTGCCACCCGTCCGGGACTAGGTATGAATGAGCAGTACTTC

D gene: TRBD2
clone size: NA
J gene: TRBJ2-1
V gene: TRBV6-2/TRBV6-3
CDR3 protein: CASRKGLEGDEQFF
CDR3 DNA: TGTGCCAGCAGAAAGGGACTAGAGGGGGATGAGCAGTTCTTC

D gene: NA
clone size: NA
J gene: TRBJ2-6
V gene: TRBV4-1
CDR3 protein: CASSQEEGSGANVLTF
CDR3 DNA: TGCGCCAGCAGCCAAGAAGAGGGCTCTGGGGCCAACGTCCTGACTTTC

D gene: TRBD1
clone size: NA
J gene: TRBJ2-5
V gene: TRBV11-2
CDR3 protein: CASSLRQGARGRETQYF
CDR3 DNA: TGTGCCAGCAGCTTGAGACAGGGGGCGAGGGGAAGAGAGACCCAGTACTTC

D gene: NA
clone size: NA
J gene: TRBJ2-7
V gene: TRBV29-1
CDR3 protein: CSVEATSSYEQYF
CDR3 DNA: TGCAGCGTTGAAGCGACTAGCTCCTACGAGCAGTACTTC

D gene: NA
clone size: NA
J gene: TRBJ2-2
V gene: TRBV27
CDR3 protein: CASKPLLAKNTGELFF
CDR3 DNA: TGTGCCAGCAAACCCCTCTTGGCAAAAAACACCGGGGAGCTGTTTTTT

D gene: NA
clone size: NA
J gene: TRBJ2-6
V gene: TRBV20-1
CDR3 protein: CSASRSNSGANVLTF
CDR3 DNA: TGCAGTGCTAGCCGGTCTAACTCTGGGGCCAACGTCCTGACTTTC

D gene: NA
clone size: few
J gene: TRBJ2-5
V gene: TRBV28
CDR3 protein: CASSLAPDRSSETQYF
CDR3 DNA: TGTGCCAGCAGTTTGGCCCCCGATAGATCGAGCGAGACCCAGTACTTC

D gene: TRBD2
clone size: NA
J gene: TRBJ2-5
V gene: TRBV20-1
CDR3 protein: CSARVSRLAGGLGGETQYF
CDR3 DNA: TGCAGTGCTAGAGTTTCGAGGCTAGCGGGAGGGCTGGGGGGAGAGACCCAGTACTTC

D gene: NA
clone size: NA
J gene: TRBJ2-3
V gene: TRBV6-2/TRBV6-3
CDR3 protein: CASRVTSTDTQYF
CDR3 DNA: TGTGCCAGTAGAGTAACTAGCACAGATACGCAGTATTTT

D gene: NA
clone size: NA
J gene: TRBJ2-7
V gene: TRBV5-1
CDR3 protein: CATRSGLLSYEQYF
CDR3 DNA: TGCGCCACGAGATCGGGACTCTTATCCTACGAGCAGTACTTC

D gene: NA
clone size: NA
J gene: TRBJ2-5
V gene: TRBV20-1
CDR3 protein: CSARAPPGSAGETQYF
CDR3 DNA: TGCAGTGCTAGAGCCCCCCCGGGATCAGCCGGGGAGACCCAGTACTTC

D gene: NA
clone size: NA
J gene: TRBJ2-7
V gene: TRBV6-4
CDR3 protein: CASSVEYTYEQYF
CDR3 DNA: TGTGCCAGCAGTGTCGAGTATACCTACGAGCAGTACTTC

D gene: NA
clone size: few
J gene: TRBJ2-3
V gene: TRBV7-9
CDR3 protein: CASSMSGRQAAQYF
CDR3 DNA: TGTGCCAGCAGCATGTCAGGGAGGCAGGCTGCGCAGTATTTT

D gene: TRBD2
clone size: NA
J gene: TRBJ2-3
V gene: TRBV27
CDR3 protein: CASSGLGAGEADTQYF
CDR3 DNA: TGTGCCAGCAGTGGACTTGGAGCGGGAGAGGCAGATACGCAGTATTTT

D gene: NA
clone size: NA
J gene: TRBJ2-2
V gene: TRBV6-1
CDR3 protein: CASSDDRNTGELFF
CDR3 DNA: TGTGCCAGCAGTGACGACAGGAACACCGGGGAGCTGTTTTTT

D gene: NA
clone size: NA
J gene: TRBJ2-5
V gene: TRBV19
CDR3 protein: CASSIWQQETQYF
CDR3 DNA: TGTGCCAGTAGTATCTGGCAGCAAGAGACCCAGTACTTC

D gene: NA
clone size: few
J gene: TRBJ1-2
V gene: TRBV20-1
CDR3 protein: CSARASDGNYGYTF
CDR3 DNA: TGCAGTGCTAGAGCCTCGGACGGCAACTATGGCTACACCTTC

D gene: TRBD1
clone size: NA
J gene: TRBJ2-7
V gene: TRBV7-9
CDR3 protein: CASSLEGTGGDEQYF
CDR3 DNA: TGTGCCAGCAGCTTAGAAGGGACAGGGGGCGACGAGCAGTACTTC

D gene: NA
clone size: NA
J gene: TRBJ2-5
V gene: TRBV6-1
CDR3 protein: CASSGPLRETQYF
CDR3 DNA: TGTGCCAGCAGTGGTCCCTTACGGGAGACCCAGTACTTC

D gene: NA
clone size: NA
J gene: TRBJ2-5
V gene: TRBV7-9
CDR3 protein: CASSFITGQTEYF
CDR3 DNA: TGTGCCAGCAGCTTCATAACTGGACAGACTGAGTACTTC

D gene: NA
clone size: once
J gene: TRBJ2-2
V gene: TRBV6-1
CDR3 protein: CASRTNAGELFF
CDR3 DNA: TGTGCCAGCAGAACGAACGCCGGGGAGCTGTTTTTT

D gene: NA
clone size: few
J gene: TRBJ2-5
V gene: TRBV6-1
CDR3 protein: CASSQTEAGGTQYF
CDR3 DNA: TGTGCCAGCAGCCAGACAGAGGCCGGGGGGACCCAGTACTTC

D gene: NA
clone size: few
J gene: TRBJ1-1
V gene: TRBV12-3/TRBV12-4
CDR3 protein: CASSWGRTNTEAFF
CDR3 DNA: TGTGCCAGCAGTTGGGGACGGACGAACACTGAAGCTTTCTTT

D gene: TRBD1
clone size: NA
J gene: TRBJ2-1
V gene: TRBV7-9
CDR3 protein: CASSSPGQRQGNEQFF
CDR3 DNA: TGTGCCAGCAGCTCCCCGGGACAGCGGCAGGGTAATGAGCAGTTCTTC